These T cell receptor beta chains were read from a single sample in a study of HIV-infected patients and healthy controls. TCRdb processed the 5' RACE reads anew with MiXCR; each CDR3 protein has one entry. This repertoire shows under 15,000 distinct CDR3 sequences, under 6.5% found once; its top ten account for nearly 3.5%. Sequenced input: blood. The receptors derive from an adult in good health. Each CDR3 is given with its conserved first and last residue.

TRBV20-1	TRBJ2-2	CSADTGTSTTGELFF
TRBV6-1	TRBJ2-1	CASSEAGAYNEQFF
TRBV29-1	TRBJ2-2	CSVGNLAGGPGAGELFF
TRBV6-2/TRBV6-3	TRBJ2-2	CASSYSHNTGELFF
TRBV29-1	TRBJ1-1	CSVVLNTEAFF
TRBV29-1	TRBJ1-3	CSAKQGAPSNTIYF
TRBV6-5	TRBJ1-1	CASSYSGRPGTEAFF
TRBV13	TRBJ1-4	CASSIRGREKLFF
TRBV6-5	TRBJ1-5	CASSRRASEPQHF
TRBV11-2	TRBJ1-4	CASSLTVGSEKLFF
TRBV6-6	TRBJ1-4	CASTSSGGGNEKLFF
TRBV6-5	TRBJ1-4	CASRDQGAGEKLFF
TRBV5-5	TRBJ1-1	CASSTDGTWKPNTEAFF
TRBV12-3/TRBV12-4	TRBJ2-1	CASSPRSGPYNEQFF
TRBV20-1	TRBJ2-3	CSARGVPSRTDTQYF